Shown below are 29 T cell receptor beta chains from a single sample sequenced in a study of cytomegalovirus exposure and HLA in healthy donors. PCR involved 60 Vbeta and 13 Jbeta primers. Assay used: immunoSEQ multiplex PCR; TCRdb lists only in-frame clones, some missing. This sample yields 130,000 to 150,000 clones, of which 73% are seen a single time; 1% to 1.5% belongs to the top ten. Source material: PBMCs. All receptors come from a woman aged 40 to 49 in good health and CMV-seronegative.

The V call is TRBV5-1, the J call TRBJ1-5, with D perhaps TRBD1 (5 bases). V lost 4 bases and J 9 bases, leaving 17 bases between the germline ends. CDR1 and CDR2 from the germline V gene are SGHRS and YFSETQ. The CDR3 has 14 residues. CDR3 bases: TGCGCCAGCAGCAGGGACTCACTCGAGGGGCCCCAGCATTTT. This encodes CASSRDSLEGPQHF.

CDR3 nucleotide sequence: TGCGCCAGCAGCTTGGACGGACTAGCGGGTGTAGGCGGGACGCAGTATTTT. Translating gives CASSLDGLAGVGGTQYF. The V call is TRBV5-1, the J call TRBJ2-3; 11 bases are shared with TRBD2. V was clipped by 0 bases and J by 9 bases; unmatched bases: 12. This CDR3 region has 17 residues. Germline CDR1 reads SGHRS; CDR2 reads YFSETQ.

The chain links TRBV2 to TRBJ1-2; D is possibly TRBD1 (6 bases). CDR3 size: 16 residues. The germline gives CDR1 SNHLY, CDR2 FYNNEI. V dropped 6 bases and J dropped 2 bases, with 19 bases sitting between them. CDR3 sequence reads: CASRDFRDTLNYGYTF. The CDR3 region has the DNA TGTGCCAGCAGAGACTTCCGGGACACATTAAACTATGGCTACACCTTC.

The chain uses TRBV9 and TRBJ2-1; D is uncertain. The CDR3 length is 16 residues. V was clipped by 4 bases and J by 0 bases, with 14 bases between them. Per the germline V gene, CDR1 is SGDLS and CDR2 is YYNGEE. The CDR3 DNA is TGTGCCAGCAGCCCAGGTTTAGGAAGCTCCTACAATGAGCAGTTCTTC. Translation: CASSPGLGSSYNEQFF.

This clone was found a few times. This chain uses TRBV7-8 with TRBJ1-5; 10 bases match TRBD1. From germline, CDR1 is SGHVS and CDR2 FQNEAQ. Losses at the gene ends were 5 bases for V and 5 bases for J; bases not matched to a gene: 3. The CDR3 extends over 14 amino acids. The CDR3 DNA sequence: TGTGCCAGCAGCGCCGGGACAGGGGATCAGCCCCAGCATTTT. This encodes CASSAGTGDQPQHF.

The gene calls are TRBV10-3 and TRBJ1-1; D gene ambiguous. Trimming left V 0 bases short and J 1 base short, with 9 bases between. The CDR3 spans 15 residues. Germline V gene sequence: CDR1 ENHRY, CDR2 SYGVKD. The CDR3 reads CAISESWQENTEAFF. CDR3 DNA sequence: TGTGCCATCAGTGAGTCTTGGCAGGAGAACACTGAAGCTTTCTTT.

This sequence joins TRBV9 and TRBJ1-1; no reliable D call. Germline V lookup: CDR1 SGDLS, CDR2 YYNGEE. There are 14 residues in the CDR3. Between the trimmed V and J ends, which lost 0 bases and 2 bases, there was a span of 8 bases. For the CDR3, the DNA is TGTGCCAGCAGCGTAGAAGTCAGAAACACTGAAGCTTTCTTT. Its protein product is CASSVEVRNTEAFF.

The CDR3 reads CASSEDRPGYTF. Written as DNA, the CDR3 is TGTGCCAGCAGTGAGGACAGGCCTGGCTACACCTTC. The chain joins TRBV6-1 to TRBJ1-2; 7 nucleotides line up with TRBD1. The germline CDR1 and CDR2 sequences are MNHNS and SASEGT. V lost 3 bases and J lost 7; bases outside the gene matches: 2. CDR3 length: 12 amino acids.

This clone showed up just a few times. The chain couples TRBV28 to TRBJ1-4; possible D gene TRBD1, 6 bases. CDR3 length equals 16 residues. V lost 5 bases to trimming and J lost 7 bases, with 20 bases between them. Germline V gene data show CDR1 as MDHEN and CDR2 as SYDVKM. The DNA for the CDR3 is TGTGCCAGCAGTCATTTGGGGGCAGGTGAAAGTGAAAAACTGTTTTTT. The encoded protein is CASSHLGAGESEKLFF.

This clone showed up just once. The DNA of the CDR3 is TGCGCCAGCAGCCAAGATATCGCGCAGACTTACGGCTACACCTTC. Translation gives CASSQDIAQTYGYTF. V gene TRBV4-3 combines with J gene TRBJ1-2; D not resolved. The CDR3 has 15 amino acids. CDR1 is LGHNA, CDR2 YSLEER, per germline. Trimming took off 0 bases at V and 8 bases at J, with 16 bases between the two ends.

CDR3 sequence (DNA): TGTGCCAGTAGGGACACCAACTATGGCTACACCTTC. Its protein is CASRDTNYGYTF. This chain links TRBV19 with TRBJ1-2, with a tentative D call TRBD1 (5 bases). The V end was cut by 6 bases, the J end by 2 bases, with 7 bases between. Germline V gene sequence: CDR1 LNHDA, CDR2 SQIVND (reference sequence). This CDR3 spans 12 amino acids. Full variable domain (outside the CDR3, taken from reference TRBV19 and TRBJ1-2): DGGITQSPKYLFRKEGQNVTLSCEQNLNHDAMYWYRQDPGQGLRLIYYSQIVNDFQKGDIAEGYSVSREKKESFPLTVTSAQKNPTAFYLCASRDTNYGYTFGSGTRLTVV.

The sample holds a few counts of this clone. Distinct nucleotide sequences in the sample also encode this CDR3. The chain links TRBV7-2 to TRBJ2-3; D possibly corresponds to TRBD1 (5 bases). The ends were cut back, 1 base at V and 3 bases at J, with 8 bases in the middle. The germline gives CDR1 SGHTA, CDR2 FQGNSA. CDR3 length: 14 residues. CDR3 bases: TGTGCCAGCAGCTTAGGGGGCCGGACAGATACGCAGTATTTT. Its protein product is CASSLGGRTDTQYF.

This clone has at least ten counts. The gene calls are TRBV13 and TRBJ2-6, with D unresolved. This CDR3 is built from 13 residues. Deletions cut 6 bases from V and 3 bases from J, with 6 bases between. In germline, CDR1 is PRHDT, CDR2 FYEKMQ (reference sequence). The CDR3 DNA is TGTGCCAGCAGTCCGGGTGGGGCCAACGTCCTGACTTTC. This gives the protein CASSPGGANVLTF.

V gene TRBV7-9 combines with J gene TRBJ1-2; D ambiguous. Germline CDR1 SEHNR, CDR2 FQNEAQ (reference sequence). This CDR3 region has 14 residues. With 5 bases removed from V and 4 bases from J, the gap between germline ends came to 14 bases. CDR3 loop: CASSHDPTSYGYTF. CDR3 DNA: TGTGCCAGCAGCCATGACCCGACTTCCTATGGCTACACCTTC.

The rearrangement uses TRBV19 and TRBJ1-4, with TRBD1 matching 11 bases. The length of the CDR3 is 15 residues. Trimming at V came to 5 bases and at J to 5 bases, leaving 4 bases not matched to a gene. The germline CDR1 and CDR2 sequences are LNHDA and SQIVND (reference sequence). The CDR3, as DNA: TGTGCCAGTAGTGCCCGGGACAGGGGGAATGAAAAACTGTTTTTT. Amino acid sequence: CASSARDRGNEKLFF.

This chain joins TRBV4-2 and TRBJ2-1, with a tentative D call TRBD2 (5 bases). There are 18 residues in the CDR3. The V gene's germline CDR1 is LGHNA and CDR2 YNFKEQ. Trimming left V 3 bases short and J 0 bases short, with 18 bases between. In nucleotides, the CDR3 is TGTGCCAGCAGCCAGCCGACCGTAGCCACTAGCTCCTACAATGAGCAGTTCTTC. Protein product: CASSQPTVATSSYNEQFF.

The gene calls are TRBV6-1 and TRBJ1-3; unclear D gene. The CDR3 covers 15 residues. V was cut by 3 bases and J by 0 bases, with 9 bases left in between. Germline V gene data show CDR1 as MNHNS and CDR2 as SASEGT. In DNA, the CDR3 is TGTGCCAGCAGTGAGGTGTGGAGCTCTGGAAACACCATATATTTT. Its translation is CASSEVWSSGNTIYF.

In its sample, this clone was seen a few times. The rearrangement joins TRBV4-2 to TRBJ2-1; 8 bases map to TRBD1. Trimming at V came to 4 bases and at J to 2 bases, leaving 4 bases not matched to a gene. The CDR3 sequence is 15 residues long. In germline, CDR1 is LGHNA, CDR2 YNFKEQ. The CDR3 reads CASSPGQDPYNEQFF. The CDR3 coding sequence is TGTGCCAGCAGCCCGGGACAGGACCCCTACAATGAGCAGTTCTTC.

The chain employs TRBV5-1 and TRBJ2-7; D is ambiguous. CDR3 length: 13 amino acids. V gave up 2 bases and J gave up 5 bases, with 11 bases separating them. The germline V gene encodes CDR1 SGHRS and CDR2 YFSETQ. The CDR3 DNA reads TGCGCCAGCAGCTTCAGTTCCGTCCACGAGCAGTACTTC. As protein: CASSFSSVHEQYF.

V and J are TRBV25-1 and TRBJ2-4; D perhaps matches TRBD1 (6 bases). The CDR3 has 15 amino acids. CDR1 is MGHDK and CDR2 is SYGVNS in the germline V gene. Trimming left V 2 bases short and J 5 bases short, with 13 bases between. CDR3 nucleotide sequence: TGTGCCAGCAGTGAACGTCAGGGGTCGGAAAACATTCAGTACTTC. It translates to CASSERQGSENIQYF.

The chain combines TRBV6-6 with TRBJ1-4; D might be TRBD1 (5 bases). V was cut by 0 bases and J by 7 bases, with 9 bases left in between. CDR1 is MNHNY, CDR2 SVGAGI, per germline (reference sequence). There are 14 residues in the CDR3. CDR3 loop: CASSYSSGGEKLFF. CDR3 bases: TGTGCCAGCAGTTACTCAAGCGGGGGTGAAAAACTGTTTTTT.

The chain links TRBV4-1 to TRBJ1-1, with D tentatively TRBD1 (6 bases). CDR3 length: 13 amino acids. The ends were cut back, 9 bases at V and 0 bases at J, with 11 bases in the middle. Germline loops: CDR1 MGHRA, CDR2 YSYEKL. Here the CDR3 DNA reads TGCGCCAGTAGGGAGGGGGTGAACACTGAAGCTTTCTTT. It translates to CASREGVNTEAFF.

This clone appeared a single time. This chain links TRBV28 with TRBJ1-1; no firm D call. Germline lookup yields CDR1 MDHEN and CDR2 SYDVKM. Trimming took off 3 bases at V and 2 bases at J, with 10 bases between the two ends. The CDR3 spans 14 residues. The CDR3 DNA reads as TGTGCCAGCAGTTTCCCCGGAGTAAACACTGAAGCTTTCTTT. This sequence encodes CASSFPGVNTEAFF.

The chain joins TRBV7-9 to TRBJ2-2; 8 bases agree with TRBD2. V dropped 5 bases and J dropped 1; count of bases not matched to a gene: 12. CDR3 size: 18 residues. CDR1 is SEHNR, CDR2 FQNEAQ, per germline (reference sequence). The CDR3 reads CASSRWRPSGLNTGELFF. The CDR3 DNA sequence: TGTGCCAGCAGCCGGTGGAGACCTAGCGGGCTGAACACCGGGGAGCTGTTTTTT.

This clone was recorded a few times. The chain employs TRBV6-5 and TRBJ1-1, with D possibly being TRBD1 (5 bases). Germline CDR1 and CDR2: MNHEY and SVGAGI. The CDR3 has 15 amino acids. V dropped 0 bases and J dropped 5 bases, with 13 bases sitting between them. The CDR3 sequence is CASSYSGGRVTEAFF. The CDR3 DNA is TGTGCCAGCAGTTACTCGGGGGGTAGGGTGACTGAAGCTTTCTTT.

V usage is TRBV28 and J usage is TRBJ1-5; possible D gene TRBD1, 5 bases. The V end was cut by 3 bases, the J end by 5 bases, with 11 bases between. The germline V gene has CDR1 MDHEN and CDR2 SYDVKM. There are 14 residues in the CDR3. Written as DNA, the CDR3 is TGTGCCAGCAGTTTTACACAGGATCATCAGCCCCAGCATTTT. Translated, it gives CASSFTQDHQPQHF. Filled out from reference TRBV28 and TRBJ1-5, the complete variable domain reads DVKVTQSSRYLVKRTGEKVFLECVQDMDHENMFWYRQDPGLGLRLIYFSYDVKMKEKGDIPEGYSVSREKKERFSLILESASTNQTSMYLCASSFTQDHQPQHFGDGTRLSIL.

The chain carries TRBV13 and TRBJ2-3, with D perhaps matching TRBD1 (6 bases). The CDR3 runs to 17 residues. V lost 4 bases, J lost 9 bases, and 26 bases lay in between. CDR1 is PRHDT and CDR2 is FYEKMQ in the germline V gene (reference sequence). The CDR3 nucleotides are TGTGCCAGCAGCTCCCTGACCCGGGACATCAATCCGGGGACGCAGTATTTT. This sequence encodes CASSSLTRDINPGTQYF.

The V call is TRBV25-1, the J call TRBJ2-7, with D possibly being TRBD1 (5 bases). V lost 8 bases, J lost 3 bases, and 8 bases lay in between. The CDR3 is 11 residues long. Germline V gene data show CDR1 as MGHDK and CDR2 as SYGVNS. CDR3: CASGDSYEQYV. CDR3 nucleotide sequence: TGTGCCAGCGGCGACAGCTACGAGCAGTACGTC.

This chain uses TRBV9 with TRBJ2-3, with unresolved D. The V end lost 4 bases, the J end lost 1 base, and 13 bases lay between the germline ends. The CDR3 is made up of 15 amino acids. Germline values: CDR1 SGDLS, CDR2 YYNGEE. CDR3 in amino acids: CASSSLPSGTDTQYF. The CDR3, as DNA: TGTGCCAGCAGCTCATTGCCTTCGGGCACAGATACGCAGTATTTT.